The 20 T cell receptor beta chains below all came from one sample that was sequenced in a study of cytomegalovirus exposure and HLA in healthy donors. The PCR had 60 Vbeta and 13 Jbeta primers. Some clones are missing from TCRdb's copy, which holds only in-frame ones; the method was immunoSEQ multiplex PCR. Of around 140,000 clones listed, around 73% are singletons. What was sequenced was PBMCs. The source of these receptors is a woman younger than 30 in good health and CMV-seronegative.

This rearrangement joins TRBV11-3 to TRBJ1-4, with D perhaps matching TRBD1 (5 bases). This CDR3 has 14 amino acids. Germline assignment: CDR1 SGHNT and CDR2 YENEEA. V gave up 2 bases and J gave up 4 bases, with 8 bases separating them. The CDR3 DNA is TGTGCCAGCAGCTTACACAGGTTTAATGAAAAACTGTTTTTT. Residues: CASSLHRFNEKLFF.

This clone was observed once. The chain couples TRBV6-5 to TRBJ1-1, with D perhaps matching TRBD1 (5 bases). The V gene lost 9 bases and the J gene lost 5 bases, with 13 bases spanning the gap. The CDR3 is made up of 12 amino acids. Per germline, CDR1 MNHEY and CDR2 SVGAGI. CDR3 sequence: CASQFGGTEAFF. The CDR3 DNA reads TGTGCCAGTCAATTTGGGGGGACTGAAGCTTTCTTT.

The table lists this clone with a few counts. The chain joins TRBV5-1 to TRBJ2-1; 13 positions agree with TRBD2. The germline gives CDR1 SGHRS, CDR2 YFSETQ. CDR3 size: 16 residues. V lost 0 bases to trimming and J lost 5 bases; unmatched junction nucleotides: 2. The CDR3 bases are TGCGCCAGCAGCTTGGCCGGGACTAGCGGGGACAATGAGCAGTTCTTC. Translated: CASSLAGTSGDNEQFF.

This chain joins TRBV7-2 and TRBJ2-3; TRBD2 matches at 8 bases. V dropped 4 bases and J dropped 1; count of bases not matched to a gene: 7. Germline CDR1 and CDR2: SGHTA and FQGNSA. The length of the CDR3 is 16 residues. The CDR3 DNA sequence: TGTGCCAGCAGCTCTTCTGCGGGGGGAGGCACAGATACGCAGTATTTT. Amino acids: CASSSSAGGGTDTQYF.

This clone was counted many times. The chain joins TRBV19 to TRBJ2-1, with D perhaps matching TRBD1 (6 bases). Germline CDR1 LNHDA, CDR2 SQIVND (reference sequence). CDR3 length equals 12 residues. V gave up 7 bases and J gave up 8 bases, with 12 bases separating them. This CDR3 is CASKQGIHEQFF. The CDR3 DNA sequence: TGTGCCAGTAAACAGGGTATCCATGAGCAGTTCTTC.

This chain links TRBV9 with TRBJ2-1; 12 nucleotides match TRBD2. This CDR3 contains 16 residues. V dropped 0 bases and J dropped 8; count of bases not matched to a gene: 6. Per germline, CDR1 SGDLS and CDR2 YYNGEE. Written as DNA, the CDR3 is TGTGCCAGCAGCGTAGCGGCTAGCGGGGGGGTTTATGAGCAGTTCTTC. Translated, it gives CASSVAASGGVYEQFF.

V is TRBV7-9 and J is TRBJ2-2, with TRBD1 matching over 9 bases. Germline-derived CDR1 and CDR2 are SEHNR and FQNEAQ (reference sequence). There are 15 residues in the CDR3. After removal of 3 bases from V and 5 bases from J, the junction contained 4 bases not matched to a gene. In DNA form, the CDR3 reads TGTGCCAGCAGCTTGGACAGGGGATATACCGGGGAGCTGTTTTTT. This gives the protein CASSLDRGYTGELFF.

This clone appeared a few times. This chain joins TRBV27 and TRBJ1-2, with a tentative D call TRBD1 (6 bases). The germline V gene encodes CDR1 MNHEY and CDR2 SMNVEV (reference sequence). Trimming took 3 bases from V and 4 from J, leaving 24 bases between them. The CDR3 is 18 residues long. In DNA, the CDR3 is TGTGCCAGCAGTTTCGGCGAACCCCAGGACAGTCACCCCTATGGCTACACCTTC. It encodes CASSFGEPQDSHPYGYTF.

V gene TRBV11-2 combines with J gene TRBJ2-5; 7 nucleotides agree with TRBD1. CDR1 and CDR2 (germline): SGHAT, FQNNGV. Unmatched junction bases numbered 9, after V lost 6 bases and J lost 5 bases. The CDR3 is made up of 14 amino acids. The CDR3 sequence: CASSPDRAWETQYF. CDR3 coding DNA: TGTGCCAGCAGTCCAGACAGGGCTTGGGAGACCCAGTACTTC.

The CDR3 reads CASSPGEGGRTDTQYF. The CDR3 DNA sequence: TGTGCCAGTAGCCCGGGAGAGGGCGGACGCACAGATACGCAGTATTTT. This chain connects TRBV19 to TRBJ2-3; D perhaps matches TRBD2 (6 bases). Germline CDR1 and CDR2: LNHDA and SQIVND (reference sequence). The V gene lost 6 bases and the J gene lost 1 base, with 17 bases spanning the gap. CDR3 length: 16 residues.

This chain connects TRBV6-4 to TRBJ1-3, with 7 bases fitting TRBD1. Germline-derived CDR1 and CDR2 are MRHNA and SNTAGT. The CDR3 is 13 residues long. Trimming cost V 6 bases and J 10 bases; bases outside gene matches: 9. The CDR3 DNA reads TGTGCCAGCAGCGAGGAGAGGGGGCGTACCATATATTTT. It encodes CASSEERGRTIYF.

This clone appeared a few times. V and J are TRBV7-8 and TRBJ2-3; TRBD2 aligns across 9 bases. The CDR3 has 15 residues. V was clipped by 5 bases and J by 7 bases; unmatched bases: 10. Per germline, CDR1 SGHVS and CDR2 FQNEAQ. This CDR3 is CASSPEAGGPYTQYF. CDR3 nucleotides: TGTGCCAGCAGCCCGGAGGCGGGAGGGCCATATACGCAGTATTTT. The whole variable domain, filled in from reference TRBV7-8 and TRBJ2-3, reads GAGVSQSPRYKVAKRGQDVALRCDPISGHVSLFWYQQALGQGPEFLTYFQNEAQLDKSGLPSDRFFAERPEGSVSTLKIQRTQQEDSAVYLCASSPEAGGPYTQYFGPGTRLTVL.

This rearrangement joins TRBV4-3 to TRBJ2-7; 8 bases match TRBD1. From germline, CDR1 is LGHNA and CDR2 YSLEER. V was pared by 0 bases and J by 3 bases, with 4 bases of the junction left unmatched. The CDR3 covers 15 residues. The CDR3 region is CASSQDRDRRYEQYF. The CDR3, as DNA: TGCGCCAGCAGCCAAGATCGGGACAGGCGCTACGAGCAGTACTTC.

This rearrangement joins TRBV7-9 to TRBJ2-7; 9 bases align to TRBD2. Losses at the gene ends were 4 bases for V and 5 bases for J; bases not matched to a gene: 9. The length of the CDR3 is 15 residues. CDR1 SEHNR and CDR2 FQNEAQ come from the germline V gene (reference sequence). For the CDR3, the DNA is TGTGCCAGCAGCTCTTTCGCGGGGGGGGCGGACGAGCAGTACTTC. It translates to CASSSFAGGADEQYF.

The rearrangement joins TRBV28 to TRBJ1-4; D perhaps matches TRBD1 (6 bases). Trimming cost V 5 bases and J 4 bases, with 8 bases left between them. This CDR3 is built from 13 residues. Germline values: CDR1 MDHEN, CDR2 SYDVKM. DNA of the CDR3: TGTGCCAGCAGTCCGGACAGTAATGAAAAACTGTTTTTT. This translates into CASSPDSNEKLFF.

This clone was seen once. The rearrangement links TRBV2 to TRBJ1-2; 11 bases are shared with TRBD1. Germline CDR1 is SNHLY and CDR2 is FYNNEI. The CDR3 has 14 residues. V trimming: 6 bases; J trimming: 8 bases; junction bases outside the gene matches: 8. This chain's CDR3 is CASRGWTGGEGYTF. The CDR3 region has the DNA TGTGCCAGCAGAGGATGGACAGGGGGCGAAGGCTACACCTTC.

The CDR3 DNA follows: TGTGCCAGCAGCCCAGCCCCGGGACAGAGTAATTCACCCCTCCACTTT. Protein sequence: CASSPAPGQSNSPLHF. The chain joins TRBV7-2 to TRBJ1-6; 7 bases match TRBD1. This CDR3 region has 16 residues. V was pared by 5 bases and J by 6 bases, with 10 bases of the junction left unmatched. In germline, CDR1 is SGHTA, CDR2 FQGNSA. The whole variable domain, filled in from reference TRBV7-2 and TRBJ1-6, reads GAGVSQSPSNKVTEKGKDVELRCDPISGHTALYWYRQSLGQGLEFLIYFQGNSAPDKSGLPSDRFSAERTGGSVSTLTIQRTQQEDSAVYLCASSPAPGQSNSPLHFGNGTRLTVT.

The gene calls are TRBV19 and TRBJ1-5; no clear D. The CDR3 runs 15 residues. Germline values: CDR1 LNHDA, CDR2 SQIVND (reference sequence). Trimming took off 7 bases at V and 9 bases at J, with 22 bases between the two ends. Here the CDR3 DNA reads TGTGCCAGTACCTCTTCGAGGAGTAGCAATTGGCCCCAGCATTTT. It yields the protein CASTSSRSSNWPQHF.

The rearrangement links TRBV5-1 to TRBJ1-1; D is possibly TRBD1 (6 bases). With 1 base removed from V and 3 bases from J, the gap between germline ends came to 16 bases. Germline assignment: CDR1 SGHRS and CDR2 YFSETQ. The CDR3 has 16 amino acids. The CDR3 loop reads CASSLLTGRADTEAFF. DNA for the CDR3: TGCGCCAGCAGCTTGTTGACAGGCCGTGCGGACACTGAAGCTTTCTTT.

This chain links TRBV10-3 with TRBJ2-3; D gene ambiguous. Trimming pared 0 bases from V and 2 bases from J, leaving 9 bases between. Germline V gives CDR1 ENHRY, CDR2 SYGVKD. The CDR3 consists of 15 residues. Here the CDR3 DNA reads TGTGCCATCAGTGAGTCTAAGAGTTACACAGATACGCAGTATTTT. Its protein is CAISESKSYTDTQYF.